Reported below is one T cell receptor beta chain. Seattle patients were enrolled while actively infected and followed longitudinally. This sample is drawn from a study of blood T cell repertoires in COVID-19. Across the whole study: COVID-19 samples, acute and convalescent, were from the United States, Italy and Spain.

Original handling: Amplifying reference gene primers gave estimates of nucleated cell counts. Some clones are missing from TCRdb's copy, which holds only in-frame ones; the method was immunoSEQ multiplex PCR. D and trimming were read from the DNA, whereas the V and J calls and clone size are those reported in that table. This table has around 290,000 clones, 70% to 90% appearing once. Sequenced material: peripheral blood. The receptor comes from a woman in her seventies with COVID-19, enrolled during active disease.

The CDR3 protein is CASSTRQAANYGYTF. CDR3 in DNA: TGTGCCAGCAGCACCCGACAGGCGGCTAACTATGGCTACACCTTC. This chain joins TRBV7-2 and TRBJ1-2, with a weak D call TRBD1 (6 bases). Trimming pared 5 bases from V and 0 bases from J, leaving 13 bases between. The CDR3 has 15 residues. Germline V lookup: CDR1 SGHTA, CDR2 FQGNSA.